What follows are 18 T cell receptor beta chains derived from one specimen sequenced in a study of shared clonotypes between healthy human individuals. Clones were sequenced by immunoSEQ multiplex PCR, and TCRdb holds only the in-frame ones, with some missing. The sample yields a few million clones, over 90% seen once. Specimen: naive CD4+ T cells from PBMCs. Subset in this sample: CD45RA+ positively selected. All receptors come from a man between 18 and 35 years old in good health. Some clones in this sample may be carry-over from other donors' samples.

The chain is built from TRBV5-6 and TRBJ1-2; D is unclear. Trimming cost V 4 bases and J 2 bases, with 15 bases left between them. CDR3 length: 15 amino acids. CDR1 is SGHDT and CDR2 is YYEEEE in the germline V gene. The CDR3 coding sequence is TGTGCCAGCAGCGTCCCCGGGTTCGACAACTATGGCTACACCTTC. This gives the protein CASSVPGFDNYGYTF. Full variable domain (missing parts from reference TRBV5-6 and TRBJ1-2): DAGVTQSPTHLIKTRGQQVTLRCSPKSGHDTVSWYQQALGQGPQFIFQYYEEEERQRGNFPDRFSGHQFPNYSSELNVNALLLGDSALYLCASSVPGFDNYGYTFGSGTRLTVV.

The gene calls are TRBV9 and TRBJ2-7, with D possibly being TRBD1 or TRBD2 (5 bases each). Germline loops: CDR1 SGDLS, CDR2 YYNGEE. This CDR3 contains 14 residues. The V gene lost 0 bases and the J gene lost 3 bases, with 10 bases spanning the gap. The CDR3 DNA follows: TGTGCCAGCAGCGTAGGCGAGGGGTTCTACGAGCAGTACTTC. It is translated as CASSVGEGFYEQYF.

This chain joins TRBV5-5 and TRBJ1-5, with 8 nucleotides matching TRBD1. The V gene end was trimmed by 3 bases and the J gene end by 0 bases; junction bases not matched to a gene: 5. This CDR3 has 16 residues. The germline gives CDR1 SGHKS, CDR2 YYEKEE (reference sequence). This CDR3 is CASSSGTGASNQPQHF. The CDR3 DNA reads TGTGCCAGCAGCTCCGGGACAGGTGCTAGCAATCAGCCCCAGCATTTT.

This CDR3 is CASSLTGPRQTGGYTF. The DNA of the CDR3 is TGTGCCAGCAGCTTAACGGGACCCCGACAGACCGGTGGCTACACCTTC. The chain couples TRBV7-9 to TRBJ1-2; maybe TRBD1 (5 bases). V gave up 2 bases and J gave up 7 bases, with 20 bases separating them. The CDR3 runs to 16 residues. CDR1 and CDR2 (germline): SEHNR, FQNEAQ (reference sequence).

Worth noting for this clone: At one end, the junction sequence differs from germline, possibly due to a read error. This rearrangement joins TRBV28 to TRBJ1-5, with D possibly being TRBD1 (5 bases). The CDR3 has 13 amino acids. Per the germline V gene, CDR1 is MDHEN and CDR2 is SYDVKM. The CDR3 sequence: CASSLWGVQPQHF. CDR3 bases: TGTGCCAGCAGCTTATGGGGGGTTCAGCCCCAGCATTTT.

This chain links TRBV5-5 with TRBJ2-3, with 8 positions matching TRBD1. The V gene's germline CDR1 is SGHKS and CDR2 YYEKEE (reference sequence). V shed 4 bases, J shed 2 bases, and the junction held 9 bases outside the gene matches. The CDR3 spans 16 residues. The CDR3 is CASSPPGQAFTDTQYF. The CDR3, as DNA: TGTGCCAGCAGCCCCCCGGGACAGGCTTTCACAGATACGCAGTATTTT. Full variable domain (rest looked up from reference TRBV5-5 and TRBJ2-3): DAGVTQSPTHLIKTRGQQVTLRCSPISGHKSVSWYQQVLGQGPQFIFQYYEKEERGRGNFPDRFSARQFPNYSSELNVNALLLGDSALYLCASSPPGQAFTDTQYFGPGTRLTVL.

This sequence joins TRBV5-4 and TRBJ1-1; TRBD1 is a possible D gene (5 bases). Trimming took 5 bases from V and 0 from J, leaving 11 bases between them. The CDR3 runs to 14 residues. CDR1 is SGHNT, CDR2 YYREEE, per germline (reference sequence). CDR3 coding DNA: TGTGCCAGCAGTAAGGACACTATGAACACTGAAGCTTTCTTT. This encodes CASSKDTMNTEAFF.

Only one count was recorded for this clone. CDR3 bases: TGCGCCAGCAGCCGGGCGGGAGTCGAGACCCAGTACTTC. Translating gives CASSRAGVETQYF. The chain recombines TRBV5-1 with TRBJ2-5; 7 nucleotides align to TRBD2. The CDR3 loop spans 13 amino acids. Germline lookup yields CDR1 SGHRS and CDR2 YFSETQ. Trimming cost V 4 bases and J 5 bases; bases outside gene matches: 5.

This chain connects TRBV20-1 to TRBJ2-7; D gene uncertain. Germline-derived CDR1 and CDR2 are DFQATT and SNEGSKA (reference sequence). CDR3 length equals 11 residues. In DNA form, the CDR3 reads TGCAGGGCGGACCGGAGCTACGAGCAGTACTTC. Translated, it gives CRADRSYEQYF.

The V call is TRBV7-8, the J call TRBJ1-4; 9 bases agree with TRBD1. In germline, CDR1 is SGHVS, CDR2 FQNEAQ. The CDR3 loop spans 15 amino acids. V lost 1 base to trimming and J lost 3 bases; unmatched junction nucleotides: 0. The DNA for the CDR3 is TGTGCCAGCAGCTTAGGGACAGGGGCTAATGAAAAACTGTTTTTT. Translating gives CASSLGTGANEKLFF.

This clone is a singleton in its sample. The V gene is TRBV25-1, the J gene TRBJ1-4; 10 bases match TRBD1. CDR1 is MGHDK and CDR2 is SYGVNS in the germline V gene. The CDR3 has 18 residues. Germline trimming cut 8 bases from V and 0 bases from J; bases unmatched to any gene: 12. The CDR3 sequence: CASAAAGTGVSTNEKLFF. The CDR3 nucleotides are TGTGCCAGCGCCGCAGCCGGGACAGGGGTCTCAACTAATGAAAAACTGTTTTTT.

In this sample, this clone turned up once. The chain is built from TRBV5-1 and TRBJ1-1; D is unclear. V was shortened by 0 bases and J by 11 bases, with 11 bases between the two germline ends. Per germline, CDR1 SGHRS and CDR2 YFSETQ. The CDR3 totals 12 residues. The CDR3 DNA sequence: TGCGCCAGCAGCTTGGATTCTGGTATGGCTTTCTTT. The encoded protein is CASSLDSGMAFF. Supplemented by reference TRBV5-1 and TRBJ1-1, the full variable domain reads KAGVTQTPRYLIKTRGQQVTLSCSPISGHRSVSWYQQTPGQGLQFLFEYFSETQRNKGNFPGRFSGRQFSNSRSEMNVSTLELGDSALYLCASSLDSGMAFFGQGTRLTVV.

The CDR3 loop is CASSLGLPALNEQFF. The DNA of the CDR3 is TGCGCCAGCAGCCTGGGGCTACCTGCCCTCAATGAGCAGTTCTTC. This sequence joins TRBV4-1 and TRBJ2-1, with TRBD1 as a possible D gene (5 bases). The length of the CDR3 is 15 residues. CDR1 is MGHRA and CDR2 is YSYEKL in the germline V gene. V was shortened by 4 bases and J by 6 bases, with 16 bases between the two germline ends.

V gene TRBV10-3 combines with J gene TRBJ2-5, with TRBD2 identical over 10 bases. From germline, CDR1 is ENHRY and CDR2 SYGVKD. V dropped 4 bases and J dropped 7; count of bases not matched to a gene: 3. The length of the CDR3 is 13 residues. CDR3 in DNA: TGTGCCATCAGTGGCGAGCGGGAGGGGACCCAGTACTTC. Its translation: CAISGEREGTQYF.

The chain uses TRBV28 and TRBJ2-5, with 7 positions matching TRBD2. CDR3 size: 14 residues. Germline CDR1 is MDHEN and CDR2 is SYDVKM. J lost 7 bases, V lost 8 bases, and 13 bases had no gene match. In nucleotides, the CDR3 is TGTGCCAGCGGATCGGGAGGCAGCTTGGGGACCCAGTACTTC. It encodes CASGSGGSLGTQYF.

The chain couples TRBV19 to TRBJ1-1; 8 positions agree with TRBD1. The CDR3 runs 14 residues. Per germline, CDR1 LNHDA and CDR2 SQIVND (reference sequence). V lost 3 bases to trimming and J lost 4 bases; unmatched junction nucleotides: 4. The CDR3 spells CASSMNRGSTEAFF. CDR3 sequence (DNA): TGTGCCAGTAGTATGAACAGGGGGTCCACTGAAGCTTTCTTT.

The J gene is TRBJ2-7, the V gene TRBV6-5; D might be TRBD1 (5 bases). Deletions cut 0 bases from V and 2 bases from J, with 11 bases between. The CDR3 covers 15 residues. The germline CDR1 and CDR2 sequences are MNHEY and SVGAGI. Written as DNA, the CDR3 is TGTGCCAGCAGTTACTCGGGTGCAGGGCCCTACGAGCAGTACTTC. Amino acids: CASSYSGAGPYEQYF.

This chain uses TRBV5-1 with TRBJ2-1; 9 bases are shared with TRBD1. CDR1 and CDR2 (germline): SGHRS, YFSETQ. CDR3 size: 17 residues. With V trimmed by 0 bases and J by 2 bases, 6 bases remained unmatched. The CDR3 coding sequence is TGCGCCAGCAGCTTGGCTCCCGGGACAGGGACCTACAATGAGCAGTTCTTC. Its translation: CASSLAPGTGTYNEQFF. The whole variable domain, remainder taken from reference TRBV5-1 and TRBJ2-1, is KAGVTQTPRYLIKTRGQQVTLSCSPISGHRSVSWYQQTPGQGLQFLFEYFSETQRNKGNFPGRFSGRQFSNSRSEMNVSTLELGDSALYLCASSLAPGTGTYNEQFFGPGTRLTVL.